Described below is a single TCR beta chain sequence and its context. Here immunoSEQ multiplex PCR was the method, and the copy in TCRdb shows in-frame clones only, minus some. The data contain roughly 120,000 clones, about nine tenths of them singletons. Germline CDR1 SGHTA, CDR2 FQGTGA. V was shortened by 1 base and J by 4 bases, with 15 bases between the two germline ends. The CDR3 length is 16 residues. The data derive from a study of control samples from healthy donors and cancer patients. The receptor was derived from a human donor in good health. The donor label of this sample is uncertain. The sample consisted of blood. The rearrangement links TRBV7-3 to TRBJ2-3; perhaps TRBD2 as D (7 bases). The CDR3 DNA reads TGTGCCAGCAGCTTAAATCCGGGGGGCAGGGCAGATACGCAGTATTTT. This codes for CASSLNPGGRADTQYF.